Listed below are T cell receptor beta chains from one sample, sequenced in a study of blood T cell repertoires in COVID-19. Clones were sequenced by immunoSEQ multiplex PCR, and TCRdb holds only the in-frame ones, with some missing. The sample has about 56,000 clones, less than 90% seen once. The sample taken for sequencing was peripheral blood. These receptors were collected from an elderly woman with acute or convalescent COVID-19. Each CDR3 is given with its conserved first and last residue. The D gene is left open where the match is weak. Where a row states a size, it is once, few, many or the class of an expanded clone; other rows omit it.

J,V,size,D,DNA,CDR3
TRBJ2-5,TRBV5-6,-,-,TGTGCCAGCAGCTTGTTCGGAATAGCGAGCGGGGAGACCCAGTACTTC,CASSLFGIASGETQYF
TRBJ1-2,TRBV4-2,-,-,TGTGCCAGCAGCCAAGATTCAGAAGGGAGGTCCTATGGCTACACCTTC,CASSQDSEGRSYGYTF
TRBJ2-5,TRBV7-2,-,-,TGTGCCAGCAGCTTAAACGTCGCGGGGGAGACCCAGTACTTC,CASSLNVAGETQYF
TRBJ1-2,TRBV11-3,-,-,TGTGCCAGCAGCTTAAGGGGGTATAATGGTGGCTACACCTTC,CASSLRGYNGGYTF
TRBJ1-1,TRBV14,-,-,TGTGCCAGCAGCCAAGGTAGCGGAGGAGCTTTCTTT,CASSQGSGGAFF
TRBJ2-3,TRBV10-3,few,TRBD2,TGTGCCATCAGAGGGACTAGCGGGACAGATACGCAGTATTTT,CAIRGTSGTDTQYF
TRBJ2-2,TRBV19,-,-,TGTGCCAGTAGTATAGTGGCTGGCACCGGGGAGCTGTTTTTT,CASSIVAGTGELFF
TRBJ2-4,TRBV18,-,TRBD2,TGTGCCAGCTCACCAGGACTAGAGGGCATTCAGTACTTC,CASSPGLEGIQYF
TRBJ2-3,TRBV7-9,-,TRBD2,TGTGCCAGCAGCTTAGTAGCGGGGGGGACAGATACGCAGTATTTT,CASSLVAGGTDTQYF
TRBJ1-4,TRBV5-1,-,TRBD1,TGCGCCAGCAGCTTGGGGACAGGAGCTGTTAATGAAAAACTGTTTTTT,CASSLGTGAVNEKLFF
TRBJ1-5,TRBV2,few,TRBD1,TGTGCCAGCAGGTCCGGCAGGGGGCAAGGTCAGCCCCAGCATTTT,CASRSGRGQGQPQHF
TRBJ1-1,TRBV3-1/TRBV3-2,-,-,TGTGCCAGCAGCCAAGAATACGGGAACACTGAAGCTTTCTTT,CASSQEYGNTEAFF
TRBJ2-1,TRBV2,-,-,TGTGCCAGCAGTGAGGTAACAGGGAGCAGTGAGCAGTTCTTC,CASSEVTGSSEQFF
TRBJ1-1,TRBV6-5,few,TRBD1,TGTGCCAGCAGACAGGGGCGCACTGAAGCTTTCTTT,CASRQGRTEAFF